This T cell receptor (beta chain) was recorded in a study of blood T cell repertoires in COVID-19. Study information: From T cells, B-cell-depleted T cells, or PBMCs came the material, which was cDNA or gDNA.

Only in-frame clones appear in the TCRdb table, and some are missing; sequencing was by immunoSEQ multiplex PCR. Of about 270,000 clones in the sample, 80% to 90% are singletons; the top ten hold approximately 2.5%. This clone was found a few times. V shed 5 bases and J shed 5 bases, with 18 bases lying between them. The germline CDR1 and CDR2 sequences are MDHEN and SYDVKM. This CDR3 spans 15 amino acids. Participant-given clinical history determined each cohort assignment. The chain combines TRBV28 with TRBJ2-5; a possible D gene is TRBD2 (7 bases). The TCR was taken from a young woman who had recovered from COVID-19. Source material: PBMCs or T cells enriched from blood (not recorded which). The DNA of the CDR3 is TGTGCCAGCAGTCCGACCGCCGGGGGGCGGGAGACCCAGTACTTC. It translates to CASSPTAGGRETQYF.